The next 3 T cell receptor beta chains were all read from a single sample in a study of naive and memory T cell subsets. Blood and skin TCR RNA was reverse transcribed with alpha and beta constant primers. TCRdb analysed the 5' RACE reads with MiXCR anew, one entry per CDR3 protein. The table has just over 25,000 distinct CDR3 sequences, around 25% seen once. Whole-blood samples were around 2.5 ml of peripheral blood from healthy adult volunteers. The receptors were gathered from a female donor in good health.

This clonotype was detected only once. This chain uses TRBV6-5 with TRBJ1-5, with a possible D match to TRBD1 (5 bases). Trimming took 2 bases from V and 9 from J, leaving 14 bases between them. The CDR3 runs to 14 residues. The germline CDR1 and CDR2 sequences are MNHEY and SVGAGI. The CDR3: CASSYGQDLGPQHF. DNA of the CDR3: TGTGCCAGCAGTTACGGACAAGACCTAGGGCCCCAGCATTTT.

In this sample, this clonotype is medium-sized. The V call is TRBV18, the J call TRBJ1-1; D perhaps matches TRBD1 (5 bases). V lost 1 base and J lost 3, with 15 bases in between. Germline CDR1 is KGHSH and CDR2 is LQKENI. The CDR3 consists of 16 residues. CDR3 residues: CASSPRLGDGDTEAFF. CDR3 coding DNA: TGTGCCAGCTCACCACGGTTGGGGGACGGGGACACTGAAGCTTTCTTT.

The chain links TRBV4-3 to TRBJ2-3, with D unresolved. Between the trimmed V and J ends, which lost 0 bases and 3 bases, there was a span of 7 bases. The germline gives CDR1 LGHNA, CDR2 YSLEER. The CDR3 loop spans 14 amino acids. The CDR3 loop is CASSQEAVTDTQYF. The CDR3 DNA reads as TGCGCCAGCAGCCAAGAGGCGGTAACAGATACGCAGTATTTT.